These 30 T cell receptor beta chains share one sample of origin, sequenced in a study of CXCR3-negative and CXCR3-positive naive CD8 T cells. Libraries were UMI-labeled 5' RACE TRB cDNA. TCRdb reprocessed the 5' RACE reads; each CDR3 protein has one entry and no DNA is given. The sample data list 130,000 to 150,000 distinct CDR3 sequences. The study, taken as a whole, reports: Compared with CXCR3-negative naive cells, CXCR3-positive naive cells showed more hydrophobic TRB CDR3s.

The antigens for these receptors are not known. Sequencing was done on a sample of naive CXCR3+ CD8+ T cells from blood. The subset here: CD45RO-CCR7+CD27+CD95- naive CD8+ T cells expressing CXCR3 (TNR3+). The origin of the receptors is a human donor in good health. Some clones in this sample may be carry-over from other donors' samples.

This chain links TRBV13 with TRBJ2-6; the TRBD2 assignment by TCRdb is unverifiable without DNA. The CDR3 covers 18 residues. Germline assignment: CDR1 PRHDT and CDR2 FYEKMQ (reference sequence). The CDR3 reads CASSYRQGLVSGANVLTF.

This rearrangement joins TRBV29-1 to TRBJ2-5; without DNA, the TCRdb call of TRBD2 cannot be checked. The germline gives CDR1 SQVTM, CDR2 ANQGSEA. The CDR3 covers 16 residues. CDR3 protein: CSVAGLAGDSQETQYF.

This chain connects TRBV30 to TRBJ2-7; absent DNA, TCRdb's TRBD1 call cannot be checked. Germline V lookup: CDR1 GTSNPN, CDR2 SVGIG (reference sequence). The CDR3 has 13 amino acids. The CDR3 region is CAWSPGYGYEQYF.

The chain has TRBV28 and TRBJ2-2; TCRdb designates TRBD1, a call that cannot be tested without DNA. CDR1 MDHEN and CDR2 SYDVKM come from the germline V gene. The CDR3 consists of 14 residues. CDR3 residues: CASFGQGSTGELFF. Combining the CDR3 with reference TRBV28 and TRBJ2-2 gives the whole variable domain DVKVTQSSRYLVKRTGEKVFLECVQDMDHENMFWYRQDPGLGLRLIYFSYDVKMKEKGDIPEGYSVSREKKERFSLILESASTNQTSMYLCASFGQGSTGELFFGEGSRLTVL.

The V and J genes are TRBV7-9 and TRBJ1-1; there is no DNA to check the TCRdb D call of TRBD1. Per the germline V gene, CDR1 is SEHNR and CDR2 is FQNEAQ (reference sequence). This CDR3 is 16 amino acids long. CDR3 protein: CASSLPTDRANTEAFF.

V is TRBV29-1 and J is TRBJ1-2. The CDR3 loop spans 15 amino acids. Germline CDR1 SQVTM, CDR2 ANQGSEA. CDR3 sequence: CSVESRADPTYGYTF. Full variable domain (rest looked up from reference TRBV29-1 and TRBJ1-2): SAVISQKPSRDICQRGTSLTIQCQVDSQVTMMFWYRQQPGQSLTLIATANQGSEATYESGFVIDKFPISRPNLTFSTLTVSNMSPEDSSIYLCSVESRADPTYGYTFGSGTRLTVV.

The CDR3 sequence: CASSPGAWETQYF. The rearrangement uses TRBV7-2 and TRBJ2-5; the TCRdb call, TRBD1, lacks DNA for checking. Germline loops: CDR1 SGHTA, CDR2 FQGNSA. The CDR3 is made up of 13 amino acids.

The gene calls are TRBV10-1 and TRBJ2-7. This CDR3 comprises 11 residues. Per germline, CDR1 WNHNN and CDR2 SYGVQD (reference sequence). CDR3 protein: CASISSYEQYF.

The CDR3 here is CASSFSGGREAFF. The chain employs TRBV27 and TRBJ1-1; lacking DNA, the TRBD1 call made by TCRdb goes unchecked. From germline, CDR1 is MNHEY and CDR2 SMNVEV (reference sequence). The CDR3 has 13 residues.

V is TRBV29-1 and J is TRBJ2-6; TCRdb indicates TRBD1, and absent DNA this call remains unverified. This CDR3 is 17 amino acids long. Germline V gene sequence: CDR1 SQVTM, CDR2 ANQGSEA. The CDR3 is CSVEVWDRLSGANVLTF. The entire variable domain, with the rest obtained from reference TRBV29-1 and TRBJ2-6, is as follows: SAVISQKPSRDICQRGTSLTIQCQVDSQVTMMFWYRQQPGQSLTLIATANQGSEATYESGFVIDKFPISRPNLTFSTLTVSNMSPEDSSIYLCSVEVWDRLSGANVLTFGAGSRLTVL.

This chain links TRBV21-1 with TRBJ2-3. TRBV21-1 is marked as a pseudogene. This CDR3 is 16 amino acids long. This CDR3 reads CASSKGKDPSTDTQYF.

The rearrangement uses TRBV14 and TRBJ2-1; TCRdb gives TRBD1 as the D gene, but with no DNA this cannot be confirmed. CDR3 length: 15 amino acids. Germline V gene lookup returns CDR1 SGHDN and CDR2 FVKESK. The CDR3 sequence is CASSPRGGTYNEQFF. The full variable domain, with the rest looked up from reference TRBV14 and TRBJ2-1, is EAGVTQFPSHSVIEKGQTVTLRCDPISGHDNLYWYRRVMGKEIKFLLHFVKESKQDESGMPNNRFLAERTGGTYSTLKVQPAELEDSGVYFCASSPRGGTYNEQFFGPGTRLTVL.

The gene calls are TRBV29-1 and TRBJ2-7. Looked up from germline, CDR1 is SQVTM and CDR2 is ANQGSEA. The length of the CDR3 is 15 residues. The CDR3 reads CSVEDGEGSSYEQYF.

The chain joins TRBV6-2 or TRBV6-3 to TRBJ2-1; the D call from TCRdb, TRBD2, cannot be confirmed without DNA. The CDR3 sequence is 15 residues long. Germline V lookup: CDR1 MNHEY, CDR2 SVGEGT. CDR3 protein: CASSETSGRIDEQFF.

This chain links TRBV5-1 with TRBJ2-3. CDR1 is SGHRS and CDR2 is YFSETQ in the germline V gene. This CDR3 comprises 15 residues. The CDR3 is CASSLALGSTATQYF.

The chain carries TRBV10-3 and TRBJ2-7; TCRdb picks TRBD1, but there is no DNA to check that call. This CDR3 is 13 amino acids long. Per the germline V gene, CDR1 is ENHRY and CDR2 is SYGVKD. CDR3 region: CATTIGEHYEQYF.

The rearrangement links TRBV28 to TRBJ2-7; TCRdb's D call, TRBD2, is unchecked because there is no DNA. CDR1 and CDR2 from the germline V gene are MDHEN and SYDVKM. The CDR3 has 16 residues. Here the CDR3 reads CASSPRRAKGIYEQYF.

This chain connects TRBV2 to TRBJ2-7; TCRdb selects TRBD2, and the lack of DNA leaves this call unchecked. There are 15 residues in the CDR3. CDR1 is SNHLY, CDR2 FYNNEI, per germline. CDR3 amino acids: CASRGIAGASYEQYF. The full variable domain, rest sourced from reference TRBV2 and TRBJ2-7, is EPEVTQTPSHQVTQMGQEVILRCVPISNHLYFYWYRQILGQKVEFLVSFYNNEISEKSEIFDDQFSVERPDGSNFTLKIRSTKLEDSAMYFCASRGIAGASYEQYFGPGTRLTVT.

This chain connects TRBV7-8 to TRBJ2-5; TCRdb picks TRBD1, but there is no DNA to check that call. CDR1 and CDR2 from the germline V gene are SGHVS and FQNEAQ. CDR3 length: 16 amino acids. This chain's CDR3 is CASSSVRDPGQETQYF.

The chain has TRBV7-9 and TRBJ2-3. Germline CDR1 and CDR2: SEHNR and FQNEAQ (reference sequence). This CDR3 has 15 residues. Here the CDR3 reads CASSHDNSRPDTQYF.

The rearrangement uses TRBV7-9 and TRBJ2-2. Germline CDR1 and CDR2: SEHNR and FQNEAQ (reference sequence). This CDR3 contains 17 residues. Here the CDR3 reads CASSFLDSELNTGELFF.

V and J are TRBV29-1 and TRBJ2-7; there is no DNA to check the TCRdb D call of TRBD1. CDR1 is SQVTM and CDR2 is ANQGSEA in the germline V gene. The CDR3 has 13 residues. The CDR3 sequence is CSVAGTVPYEQYF.

CDR3 in amino acids: CASSKGPGQGRYEQYF. The chain is built from TRBV21-1 and TRBJ2-7; TCRdb reports TRBD1, a call that lacks DNA to check it against. TRBV21-1 constitutes a pseudogene. The CDR3 runs to 16 residues.

V is TRBV4-3 and J is TRBJ1-1; TCRdb picks TRBD1, but there is no DNA to check that call. The CDR3 spans 17 residues. Germline loops: CDR1 LGHNA, CDR2 YSLEER. The CDR3 reads CASSQGVAARGNTEAFF.

The gene calls are TRBV6-5 and TRBJ2-3; absent DNA, TCRdb's TRBD2 call cannot be checked. The CDR3 contains 16 residues. Germline-derived CDR1 and CDR2 are MNHEY and SVGAGI. This CDR3 reads CASSYNSGGYTDTQYF.

V and J are TRBV5-1 and TRBJ1-2; lacking DNA, the TRBD1 call made by TCRdb goes unchecked. The CDR3 length is 16 residues. The V gene's germline CDR1 is SGHRS and CDR2 YFSETQ. CDR3 amino acids: CASSLDGQGAWYGYTF. The variable domain in full, completed from reference TRBV5-1 and TRBJ1-2, reads KAGVTQTPRYLIKTRGQQVTLSCSPISGHRSVSWYQQTPGQGLQFLFEYFSETQRNKGNFPGRFSGRQFSNSRSEMNVSTLELGDSALYLCASSLDGQGAWYGYTFGSGTRLTVV.

The chain links TRBV12-3 or TRBV12-4 to TRBJ1-5; TCRdb outputs TRBD1, but without DNA this stays unchecked. The CDR3 consists of 16 residues. The CDR3 region is CASSSGGTDSNQPQHF.

The rearrangement joins TRBV9 to TRBJ2-3. Germline CDR1 SGDLS, CDR2 YYNGEE. The CDR3 runs 13 residues. CDR3 sequence: CASSLLEADTQYF.

The chain combines TRBV2 with TRBJ2-1; TCRdb's D call of TRBD2 is untestable without DNA. The germline CDR1 and CDR2 sequences are SNHLY and FYNNEI. The CDR3 length is 19 residues. This CDR3 is CASSFTSGGRDPPYNEQFF.

The rearrangement links TRBV12-3 or TRBV12-4 to TRBJ2-7; the D gene TCRdb calls, TRBD2, cannot be checked with no DNA. The CDR3 has 17 residues. Here the CDR3 reads CASSFYPSGSIHYEQYF.